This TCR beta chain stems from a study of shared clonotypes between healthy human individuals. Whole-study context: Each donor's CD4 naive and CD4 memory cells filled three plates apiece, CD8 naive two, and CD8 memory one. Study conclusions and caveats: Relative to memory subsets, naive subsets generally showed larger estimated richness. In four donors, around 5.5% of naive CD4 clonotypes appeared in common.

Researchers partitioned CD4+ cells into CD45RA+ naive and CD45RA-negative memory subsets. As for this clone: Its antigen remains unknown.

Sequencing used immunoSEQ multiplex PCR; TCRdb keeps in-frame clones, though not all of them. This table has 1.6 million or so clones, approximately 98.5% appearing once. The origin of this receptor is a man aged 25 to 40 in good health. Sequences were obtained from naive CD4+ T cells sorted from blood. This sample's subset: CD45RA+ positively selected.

As DNA, the CDR3 is TGTGCCTGGAGAGCTGGACAGGGCGTATGGGAGACCCAGTACTTC. Translating it yields CAWRAGQGVWETQYF. The chain links TRBV30 to TRBJ2-5; TRBD1 matches at 8 bases. Germline CDR1 is GTSNPN and CDR2 is SVGIG (reference sequence). Trimming at V came to 3 bases and at J to 5 bases, leaving 11 bases not matched to a gene. The CDR3 consists of 15 residues.